This entry describes one T cell receptor beta chain. As yet, its antigen is unknown. The sample originates from a study of shared clonotypes between healthy human individuals. Findings and caveats of the study: The researchers took only blood, and tissue repertoires probably look different.

The trim removed 7 bases at V and 6 bases at J, leaving 10 bases unmatched. The CDR3 loop spans 15 amino acids. The V gene's germline CDR1 is MDHEN and CDR2 SYDVKM. The replicate PCRs on unsorted PBMC were given about 0.3 ug DNA, which is about 30,000 T cell genomes. Only in-frame clones appear in the TCRdb table, and some are missing; sequencing was by immunoSEQ multiplex PCR. The table shows under 600,000 clones, with around three quarters occurring only once. The study drew its donors from healthy HIV-negative adults without recent acute infections or vaccinations. This chain links TRBV28 with TRBJ1-2; 11 bases are a match to TRBD1. This TCR was sampled from a woman in her forties in good health. Some clones in this sample may be carry-over from other donors' samples. Sequenced material: PBMCs. CDR3 residues: CASTIYRDRGDGYTF. The CDR3 bases are TGTGCCAGCACCATATACCGGGACAGGGGGGATGGCTACACCTTC.